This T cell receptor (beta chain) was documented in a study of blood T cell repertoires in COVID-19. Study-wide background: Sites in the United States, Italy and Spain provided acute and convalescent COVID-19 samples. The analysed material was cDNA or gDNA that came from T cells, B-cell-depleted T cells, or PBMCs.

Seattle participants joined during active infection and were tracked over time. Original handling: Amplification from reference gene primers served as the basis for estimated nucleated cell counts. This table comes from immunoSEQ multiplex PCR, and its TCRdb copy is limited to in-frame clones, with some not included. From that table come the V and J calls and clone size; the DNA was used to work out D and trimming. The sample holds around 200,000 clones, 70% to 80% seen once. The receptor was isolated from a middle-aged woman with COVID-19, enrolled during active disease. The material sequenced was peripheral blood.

The CDR3, as DNA: TGTGCCAGCAGCTTAGCGCTTGCGGGGGGTTCAGATACGCAGTATTTT. Protein sequence: CASSLALAGGSDTQYF. The chain recombines TRBV7-9 with TRBJ2-3; 8 positions agree with TRBD2. Germline V gives CDR1 SEHNR, CDR2 FQNEAQ (reference sequence). This CDR3 has 16 amino acids. Trimming took 0 bases from V and 4 from J; bases not matched to a gene: 6.